The 23 T cell receptor beta chains below come from one sample, sequenced in a study of Ad26.COV2.S vaccination and SARS-CoV-2 variants. Treatment given: roughly 20 received Ad26.COV2.S at low or high dose, single or two shots; roughly 5 received placebo; per-sample allocation not given. Sampling was performed 63 days after the first vaccine or placebo injection. Profiling relied on immunoSEQ multiplex PCR, and the TCRdb table lists in-frame clones only, not all of them. The table lists 300,000 to 350,000 clones, roughly nine tenths of them singletons. Specimen: peripheral blood, collected in a trial of Ad26.COV2.S vaccine versus placebo. Every receptor here comes from a person between 18 and 65 years old who received the Ad26.COV2.S COVID-19 vaccine or a placebo.

About this clone: The sample holds other DNA sequences that translate to the same CDR3. The chain employs TRBV11-3 and TRBJ2-5; no clear D gene. V was cut by 1 base and J by 5 bases, with 2 bases left in between. The CDR3 runs 11 residues. Germline-derived CDR1 and CDR2 are SGHNT and YENEEA. CDR3 nucleotides: TGTGCCAGCAGCTTAGGGGAGACCCAGTACTTC. Its protein product is CASSLGETQYF. Combining the CDR3 with reference TRBV11-3 and TRBJ2-5 gives the whole variable domain EAGVVQSPRYKIIEKKQPVAFWCNPISGHNTLYWYLQNLGQGPELLIRYENEEAVDDSQLPKDRFSAERLKGVDSTLKIQPAELGDSAVYLCASSLGETQYFGPGTRLLVL.

This chain uses TRBV19 with TRBJ1-6, with 7 bases lining up with TRBD1. The V gene end was trimmed by 4 bases and the J gene end by 9 bases; junction bases not matched to a gene: 12. The CDR3 spans 16 residues. Germline V CDR1 and CDR2: LNHDA, SQIVND (reference sequence). In DNA, the CDR3 is TGTGCCAGTAGTAGTCCGGGTAGGGGGCGAGGTTCACCCCTCCACTTT. It encodes CASSSPGRGRGSPLHF.

V is TRBV5-1 and J is TRBJ2-3; 11 bases match TRBD1. Germline CDR1 and CDR2: SGHRS and YFSETQ. CDR3 length: 16 residues. V trimming: 5 bases; J trimming: 2 bases; junction bases outside the gene matches: 7. The CDR3 loop is CASSLGTGGFTDTQYF. The CDR3 DNA reads as TGCGCCAGCAGTTTAGGGACAGGGGGTTTCACAGATACGCAGTATTTT.

This chain connects TRBV28 to TRBJ1-6, with D maybe TRBD1 (6 bases). Looked up from germline, CDR1 is MDHEN and CDR2 is SYDVKM. The CDR3 totals 13 residues. V lost 6 bases and J lost 5, with 8 bases in between. The CDR3 reads CASRGHDNSPLHF. CDR3 in DNA: TGTGCCAGCAGGGGACACGATAATTCACCCCTCCACTTT. Based on the CDR3 plus reference TRBV28 and TRBJ1-6, the full variable domain is DVKVTQSSRYLVKRTGEKVFLECVQDMDHENMFWYRQDPGLGLRLIYFSYDVKMKEKGDIPEGYSVSREKKERFSLILESASTNQTSMYLCASRGHDNSPLHFGNGTRLTVT.

The chain carries TRBV11-2 and TRBJ2-5, with TRBD2 as a possible D gene (5 bases). Trimming pared 5 bases from V and 5 bases from J, leaving 15 bases between. The CDR3 has 14 residues. The germline gives CDR1 SGHAT, CDR2 FQNNGV. In DNA form, the CDR3 reads TGTGCCAGCAGCCCCCGGCGGGCGAGGGAGACCCAGTACTTC. Translation: CASSPRRARETQYF.

This rearrangement joins TRBV7-6 to TRBJ2-1; unclear D gene. Between the trimmed V and J ends, which lost 5 bases and 5 bases, there was a span of 10 bases. Germline lookup yields CDR1 SGHVS and CDR2 FNYEAQ. The CDR3 spans 13 residues. CDR3 protein: CASSRRLDNEQFF. Written as DNA, the CDR3 is TGTGCCAGCAGCCGCCGACTTGACAATGAGCAGTTCTTC.

CDR3 nucleotides: TGTGCCAGCAGTCCCGTCCCTCCCAATGAGCAGTTCTTC. It encodes CASSPVPPNEQFF. This rearrangement joins TRBV7-2 to TRBJ2-1, with D unclear. The CDR3 covers 13 residues. The V gene lost 6 bases and the J gene lost 6 bases, with 12 bases spanning the gap. CDR1 and CDR2 (germline): SGHTA, FQGNSA.

This clone showed up just a few times. The chain couples TRBV5-1 to TRBJ2-3; 7 bases are shared with TRBD1. J lost 0 bases, V lost 4 bases, and 5 bases had no gene match. Germline V gene lookup returns CDR1 SGHRS and CDR2 YFSETQ. This CDR3 comprises 15 residues. CDR3 region: CASSTWDSSTDTQYF. The CDR3 DNA reads TGCGCCAGCAGCACCTGGGACAGCAGCACAGATACGCAGTATTTT.

The rearrangement uses TRBV14 and TRBJ2-7; 7 bases agree with TRBD2. The germline CDR1 and CDR2 sequences are SGHDN and FVKESK. The CDR3 consists of 16 residues. V lost 1 base and J lost 5; bases outside the gene matches: 11. This CDR3 reads CASSQVRGVGFHEQYF. CDR3 nucleotide sequence: TGTGCCAGCAGCCAAGTACGGGGGGTAGGCTTCCACGAGCAGTACTTC.

This chain connects TRBV29-1 to TRBJ2-7; unclear D gene. Trimming stripped 4 bases from V and 3 bases from J, with 13 bases between. This CDR3 spans 13 amino acids. The V gene's germline CDR1 is SQVTM and CDR2 ANQGSEA. CDR3 in DNA: TGCAGCGTTGTTTCCCAAGGTTTCTACGAGCAGTACTTC. Translated: CSVVSQGFYEQYF.

The rearrangement uses TRBV4-3 and TRBJ2-1; possibly TRBD2 for D (5 bases). The CDR3 has 17 amino acids. V lost 4 bases and J 0 bases, leaving 16 bases between the germline ends. Germline loops: CDR1 LGHNA, CDR2 YSLEER. The chain's CDR3 is CASSPGTPSLSYNEQFF. CDR3 nucleotides: TGCGCCAGCAGCCCCGGTACCCCTAGCCTCTCCTACAATGAGCAGTTCTTC.

This clone appeared once. This chain connects TRBV7-3 to TRBJ2-1; 10 nucleotides agree with TRBD2. The CDR3 has 15 amino acids. Germline-derived CDR1 and CDR2 are SGHTA and FQGTGA. V lost 5 bases and J lost 3; bases outside the gene matches: 4. CDR3 in amino acids: CASSPLAGGYNEQFF. The DNA for the CDR3 is TGTGCCAGCAGCCCATTAGCGGGAGGCTACAATGAGCAGTTCTTC.

V and J are TRBV30 and TRBJ2-1; no reliable D call. Germline V gives CDR1 GTSNPN, CDR2 SVGIG (reference sequence). The CDR3 has 11 residues. The V end was cut by 0 bases, the J end by 6 bases, with 3 bases between. The CDR3 DNA reads as TGTGCCTGGAGTGTTGTCAATGAGCAGTTCTTC. The encoded protein is CAWSVVNEQFF. Full variable domain (rest looked up from reference TRBV30 and TRBJ2-1): SQTIHQWPATLVQPVGSPLSLECTVEGTSNPNLYWYRQAAGRGLQLLFYSVGIGQISSEVPQNLSASRPQDRQFILSSKKLLLSDSGFYLCAWSVVNEQFFGPGTRLTVL.

This chain joins TRBV29-1 and TRBJ2-7; 7 nucleotides align to TRBD2. J gave up 2 bases and V 7 bases, and 11 bases lay outside the gene matches. Germline CDR1 and CDR2: SQVTM and ANQGSEA. The CDR3 totals 14 residues. CDR3 residues: CSGGGGSDTYEQYF. The CDR3 coding sequence is TGCAGCGGTGGGGGGGGGAGCGATACCTACGAGCAGTACTTC.

The J gene is TRBJ2-7, the V gene TRBV7-2; D remains unclear. Trimming took 4 bases from V and 5 from J, leaving 9 bases between them. Germline V lookup: CDR1 SGHTA, CDR2 FQGNSA. The CDR3 covers 12 residues. This chain's CDR3 is CASSYRPDEQYF. As DNA, the CDR3 is TGTGCCAGCAGCTACCGCCCAGACGAGCAGTACTTC. Full variable domain (outside the CDR3, taken from reference TRBV7-2 and TRBJ2-7): GAGVSQSPSNKVTEKGKDVELRCDPISGHTALYWYRQSLGQGLEFLIYFQGNSAPDKSGLPSDRFSAERTGGSVSTLTIQRTQQEDSAVYLCASSYRPDEQYFGPGTRLTVT.

This clone has only one observation. DNA for the CDR3: TGTGCCAGCAGCTCACCCGGGGGGTACAATGAGCAGTTCTTC. It encodes CASSSPGGYNEQFF. This rearrangement joins TRBV14 to TRBJ2-1, with 7 bases aligning to TRBD2. Germline-derived CDR1 and CDR2 are SGHDN and FVKESK. The CDR3 sequence is 14 residues long. Unmatched junction bases numbered 5, after V lost 5 bases and J lost 4 bases.

A note on this clone: Other DNA variants within this sample encode the same CDR3. This chain connects TRBV12-3 or TRBV12-4 to TRBJ2-5; unclear D gene. This CDR3 has 13 amino acids. V shed 3 bases and J shed 1 base, with 6 bases lying between them. The DNA for the CDR3 is TGTGCCAGCAGTTTGGCTAGCCAAGAGACCCAGTACTTC. The encoded protein is CASSLASQETQYF.

This chain joins TRBV2 and TRBJ2-3, with TRBD1 identical over 9 bases. CDR1 and CDR2 (germline): SNHLY, FYNNEI. V shed 4 bases and J 1 base; nucleotides not matched to a gene: 3. CDR3 length: 15 residues. The CDR3 reads CASSVWTGGTDTQYF. In DNA form, the CDR3 reads TGTGCCAGCAGTGTTTGGACAGGGGGCACAGATACGCAGTATTTT.

The chain combines TRBV11-3 with TRBJ2-5, with a possible D match to TRBD2 (5 bases). The CDR3 has 13 amino acids. The V gene lost 8 bases and the J gene lost 2 bases, with 12 bases spanning the gap. The germline CDR1 and CDR2 sequences are SGHNT and YENEEA. CDR3 nucleotides: TGTGCCAGCGCTCGGGATTCACAAGAGACCCAGTACTTC. Translated, it gives CASARDSQETQYF.

This clone was found a few times. This chain uses TRBV25-1 with TRBJ2-5; no reliable D call. The CDR3 contains 14 residues. Between the trimmed V and J ends, which lost 2 bases and 5 bases, there was a span of 12 bases. Germline-derived CDR1 and CDR2 are MGHDK and SYGVNS. CDR3 loop: CASSERKGTETQYF. In nucleotides, the CDR3 is TGTGCCAGCAGTGAAAGGAAGGGAACGGAGACCCAGTACTTC.

The chain joins TRBV7-2 to TRBJ2-1; TRBD2 aligns across 13 bases. CDR1 is SGHTA, CDR2 FQGNSA, per germline. This CDR3 has 17 residues. J lost 3 bases, V lost 5 bases, and 7 bases had no gene match. The CDR3 protein is CASSTGTSGNYYNEQFF. CDR3 DNA sequence: TGTGCCAGCAGCACCGGGACTAGCGGGAATTACTACAATGAGCAGTTCTTC.

The chain recombines TRBV5-8 with TRBJ2-5; TRBD2 might be the D (6 bases). Germline V lookup: CDR1 SGHTS, CDR2 YDEGEE. V was cut by 4 bases and J by 2 bases, with 12 bases left in between. CDR3 size: 14 residues. CDR3 sequence: CASSRWGRQETQYF. The CDR3, as DNA: TGTGCCAGCAGCCGCTGGGGGAGGCAAGAGACCCAGTACTTC.

The count of this clone is one. This rearrangement joins TRBV20-1 to TRBJ2-1; 10 nucleotides match TRBD2. The germline gives CDR1 DFQATT, CDR2 SNEGSKA (reference sequence). V lost 3 bases to trimming and J lost 0 bases; unmatched junction nucleotides: 2. The CDR3 contains 15 residues. The CDR3 bases are TGCAGTGCTAGTAGCGGGGGGAGCTCCTACAATGAGCAGTTCTTC. Residues: CSASSGGSSYNEQFF.